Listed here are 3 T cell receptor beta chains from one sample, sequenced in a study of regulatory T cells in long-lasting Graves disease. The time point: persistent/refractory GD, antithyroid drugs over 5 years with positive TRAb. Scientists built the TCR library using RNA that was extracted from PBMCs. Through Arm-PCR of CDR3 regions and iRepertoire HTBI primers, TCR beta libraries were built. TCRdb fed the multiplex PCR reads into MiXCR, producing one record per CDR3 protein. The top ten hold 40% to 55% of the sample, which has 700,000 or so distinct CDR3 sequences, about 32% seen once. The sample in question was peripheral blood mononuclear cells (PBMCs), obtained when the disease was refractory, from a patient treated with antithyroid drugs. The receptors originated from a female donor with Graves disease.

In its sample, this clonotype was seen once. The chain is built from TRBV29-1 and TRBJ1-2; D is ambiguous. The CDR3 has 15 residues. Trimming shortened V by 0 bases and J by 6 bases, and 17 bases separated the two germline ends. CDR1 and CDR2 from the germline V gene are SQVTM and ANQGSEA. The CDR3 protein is CSVEDQTAIIDGYTF. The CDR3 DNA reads TGCAGCGTTGAAGATCAAACAGCCATAATCGATGGCTACACCTTC.

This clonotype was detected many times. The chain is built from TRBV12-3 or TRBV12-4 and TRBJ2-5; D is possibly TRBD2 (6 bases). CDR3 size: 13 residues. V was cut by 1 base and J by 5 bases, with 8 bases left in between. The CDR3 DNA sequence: TGTGCCAGCAGTTTAGTGGGGAGGGAGACCCAGTACTTC. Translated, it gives CASSLVGRETQYF.

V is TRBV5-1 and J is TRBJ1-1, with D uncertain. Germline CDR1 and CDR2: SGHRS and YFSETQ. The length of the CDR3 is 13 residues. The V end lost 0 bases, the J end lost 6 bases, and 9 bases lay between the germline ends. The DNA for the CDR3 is TGCGCCAGCAGCTTGGACACGAGGGCTGAAGCTTTCTTT. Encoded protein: CASSLDTRAEAFF. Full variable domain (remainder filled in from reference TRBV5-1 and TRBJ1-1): KAGVTQTPRYLIKTRGQQVTLSCSPISGHRSVSWYQQTPGQGLQFLFEYFSETQRNKGNFPGRFSGRQFSNSRSEMNVSTLELGDSALYLCASSLDTRAEAFFGQGTRLTVV.